These T cell receptor beta chains were read from a single sample in a study of blood T cell repertoires in COVID-19. Measured with immunoSEQ multiplex PCR; TCRdb has only the in-frame clones, and not every one. Among approximately 200,000 clones, around 84% were seen once, and the ten largest hold roughly 3.2%. The sample was PBMCs or T cells enriched from blood (not recorded which). All receptors derive from a woman in her twenties or thirties who had recovered from COVID-19. Both conserved end residues are part of each CDR3. Each record gives: CDR3 protein, CDR3 DNA, D gene, J gene, V gene, clone size. The D gene is left open where the match is weak. Rows give clone size only sometimes, using once, few, many, or a class for an expanded clone.

CDR3 protein: CASSFYRRGYTF; CDR3 DNA: TGTGCCAGTAGTTTTTACAGGCGCGGCTACACCTTC; D gene: -; J gene: TRBJ1-2; V gene: TRBV19; clone size: -
CDR3 protein: CASSLGTGVRLAGNTIYF; CDR3 DNA: TGTGCCAGCAGCTTAGGGACAGGGGTCCGCCTGGCTGGAAACACCATATATTTT; D gene: TRBD1; J gene: TRBJ1-3; V gene: TRBV5-5; clone size: -
CDR3 protein: CASSPGTGVSGELFF; CDR3 DNA: TGTGCCAGCAGCCCCGGGACAGGGGTTTCCGGGGAGCTGTTTTTT; D gene: TRBD1; J gene: TRBJ2-2; V gene: TRBV7-3; clone size: -
CDR3 protein: CASSVMERWRTGELFF; CDR3 DNA: TGTGCCAGCAGCGTAATGGAGCGGTGGCGGACCGGGGAGCTGTTTTTT; D gene: -; J gene: TRBJ2-2; V gene: TRBV9; clone size: -
CDR3 protein: CASSLMGAPNYGYTF; CDR3 DNA: TGTGCCAGCAGCTTGATGGGGGCGCCTAACTATGGCTACACCTTC; D gene: -; J gene: TRBJ1-2; V gene: TRBV7-8; clone size: -
CDR3 protein: CASSLVAGGTDTQYF; CDR3 DNA: TGTGCCAGCAGCTTAGTGGCAGGGGGCACAGATACGCAGTATTTT; D gene: -; J gene: TRBJ2-3; V gene: TRBV7-9; clone size: -
CDR3 protein: CATSDRGQGFGNEKLFF; CDR3 DNA: TGTGCCACCAGTGATCGCGGACAGGGTTTCGGTAATGAAAAACTGTTTTTT; D gene: TRBD1; J gene: TRBJ1-4; V gene: TRBV24-1; clone size: -
CDR3 protein: CASSDGDRFSGANVLTF; CDR3 DNA: TGTGCCAGCAGTGACGGGGACAGGTTCTCTGGGGCCAACGTCCTGACTTTC; D gene: TRBD1; J gene: TRBJ2-6; V gene: TRBV6-4; clone size: -
CDR3 protein: CASSLPSYRGYVSAEAFF; CDR3 DNA: TGTGCCAGCAGCTTGCCCTCTTACAGGGGCTACGTGTCGGCTGAAGCTTTCTTT; D gene: TRBD1; J gene: TRBJ1-1; V gene: TRBV5-5; clone size: -
CDR3 protein: CASSPSGTVYGYTF; CDR3 DNA: TGTGCCAGCAGTCCCTCAGGGACAGTCTATGGCTACACCTTC; D gene: TRBD1; J gene: TRBJ1-2; V gene: TRBV28; clone size: -
CDR3 protein: CASSTRTSGGNYEQFF; CDR3 DNA: TGTGCCAGTAGTACGAGGACTAGCGGGGGCAATTATGAGCAGTTCTTC; D gene: TRBD2; J gene: TRBJ2-1; V gene: TRBV19; clone size: -
CDR3 protein: CASSILGNTIYF; CDR3 DNA: TGTGCCAGTAGTATCCTGGGAAACACCATATATTTT; D gene: -; J gene: TRBJ1-3; V gene: TRBV19; clone size: -
CDR3 protein: CASSGREIASSYNEQFF; CDR3 DNA: TGTGCCAGCAGCGGGAGGGAGATCGCGTCCTCCTACAATGAGCAGTTCTTC; D gene: TRBD2; J gene: TRBJ2-1; V gene: TRBV3-1/TRBV3-2; clone size: -
CDR3 protein: CASSPVAGGGRETQYF; CDR3 DNA: TGTGCCAGCAGTCCCGTAGCGGGAGGAGGGCGAGAGACCCAGTACTTC; D gene: TRBD2; J gene: TRBJ2-5; V gene: TRBV27; clone size: once
CDR3 protein: CASSLVGPMNTEAFF; CDR3 DNA: TGCGCCAGCAGCTTGGTTGGGCCCATGAACACTGAAGCTTTCTTT; D gene: -; J gene: TRBJ1-1; V gene: TRBV5-1; clone size: -
CDR3 protein: CASSLVSRAQETQYF; CDR3 DNA: TGTGCCAGCAGCTTAGTAAGCAGGGCCCAAGAGACCCAGTACTTC; D gene: -; J gene: TRBJ2-5; V gene: TRBV7-2; clone size: few
CDR3 protein: CASSELAGGAGQFF; CDR3 DNA: TGTGCCAGCAGCGAGCTAGCGGGAGGCGCTGGGCAGTTCTTC; D gene: TRBD2; J gene: TRBJ2-1; V gene: TRBV9; clone size: -
CDR3 protein: CASRPQNRVANTGELFF; CDR3 DNA: TGTGCCAGTAGACCGCAAAACAGGGTCGCGAACACCGGGGAGCTGTTTTTT; D gene: -; J gene: TRBJ2-2; V gene: TRBV19; clone size: -
CDR3 protein: CASSLVGSSVETQYF; CDR3 DNA: TGTGCCAGCAGCTTGGTAGGATCTAGCGTGGAGACCCAGTACTTC; D gene: -; J gene: TRBJ2-5; V gene: TRBV5-6; clone size: -
CDR3 protein: CASSKAVSGGDEDTDTQYF; CDR3 DNA: TGTGCCAGCAGCAAAGCGGTTAGCGGGGGGGATGAGGACACAGATACGCAGTATTTT; D gene: -; J gene: TRBJ2-3; V gene: TRBV21-1; clone size: -
CDR3 protein: CASSSVTGSGEQYF; CDR3 DNA: TGCGCCAGCAGCTCGGTGACAGGGAGTGGCGAGCAGTACTTC; D gene: TRBD1; J gene: TRBJ2-7; V gene: TRBV5-1; clone size: -
CDR3 protein: CASSIPPLAGGETQYF; CDR3 DNA: TGTGCCAGTAGTATCCCCCCGCTAGCGGGAGGCGAGACCCAGTACTTC; D gene: TRBD2; J gene: TRBJ2-5; V gene: TRBV19; clone size: -
CDR3 protein: CASSLEGGNPYNEQFF; CDR3 DNA: TGTGCCAGCAGCTTAGAGGGCGGGAATCCTTACAATGAGCAGTTCTTC; D gene: -; J gene: TRBJ2-1; V gene: TRBV7-9; clone size: -
CDR3 protein: CASSPLRGPTDTQYF; CDR3 DNA: TGTGCCAGCAGTCCCCTCCGCGGGCCCACAGATACGCAGTATTTT; D gene: -; J gene: TRBJ2-3; V gene: TRBV6-5; clone size: -
CDR3 protein: CASSYSTKTGGYTF; CDR3 DNA: TGTGCCAGCAGTTACTCGACTAAGACCGGTGGCTACACCTTC; D gene: -; J gene: TRBJ1-2; V gene: TRBV6-5; clone size: -
CDR3 protein: CASSYYTLSSTEAFF; CDR3 DNA: TGTGCCAGCAGTTACTACACGCTATCTAGTACTGAAGCTTTCTTT; D gene: -; J gene: TRBJ1-1; V gene: TRBV6-5; clone size: -
CDR3 protein: CASSLFRQGYNSGANVLTF; CDR3 DNA: TGTGCCAGCAGCTTATTCAGACAGGGGTATAACTCTGGGGCCAACGTCCTGACTTTC; D gene: TRBD1; J gene: TRBJ2-6; V gene: TRBV7-3; clone size: -
CDR3 protein: CASSEGGIGPFMNTEAFF; CDR3 DNA: TGCGCCAGCAGTGAGGGGGGGATAGGGCCCTTTATGAACACTGAAGCTTTCTTT; D gene: -; J gene: TRBJ1-1; V gene: TRBV10-2; clone size: -
CDR3 protein: CASSFNLGVVAETQYF; CDR3 DNA: TGTGCCAGCAGCTTTAACTTAGGGGTGGTGGCGGAGACCCAGTACTTC; D gene: -; J gene: TRBJ2-5; V gene: TRBV11-2; clone size: -
CDR3 protein: CASSLAATDVYVEKLFF; CDR3 DNA: TGTGCCAGCAGCTTGGCCGCTACAGACGTATACGTTGAAAAACTGTTTTTT; D gene: -; J gene: TRBJ1-4; V gene: TRBV5-6; clone size: -
CDR3 protein: CASSLAVNTGELFF; CDR3 DNA: TGCGCCAGCAGCTTGGCCGTCAACACCGGGGAGCTGTTTTTT; D gene: -; J gene: TRBJ2-2; V gene: TRBV5-1; clone size: -
CDR3 protein: CASNEGLSSGANVLTF; CDR3 DNA: TGTGCCAGTAATGAGGGCCTAAGCTCTGGGGCCAACGTCCTGACTTTC; D gene: -; J gene: TRBJ2-6; V gene: TRBV19; clone size: once
CDR3 protein: CASSLGLGPGENEQFF; CDR3 DNA: TGTGCCAGCAGCTTAGGTCTGGGACCGGGGGAGAATGAGCAGTTCTTC; D gene: -; J gene: TRBJ2-1; V gene: TRBV7-2; clone size: -
CDR3 protein: CASSQRTSGSWVYEQYF; CDR3 DNA: TGTGCCAGCAGCCAACGGACTAGCGGGAGCTGGGTGTACGAGCAGTACTTC; D gene: TRBD2; J gene: TRBJ2-7; V gene: TRBV13; clone size: -
CDR3 protein: CAISGGQGSGNTIYF; CDR3 DNA: TGTGCCATCAGTGGGGGACAGGGCTCTGGAAACACCATATATTTT; D gene: TRBD1; J gene: TRBJ1-3; V gene: TRBV10-3; clone size: -
CDR3 protein: CASSISGKSYEQYF; CDR3 DNA: TGTGCCAGTAGTATTTCGGGGAAATCATACGAGCAGTACTTC; D gene: -; J gene: TRBJ2-7; V gene: TRBV19; clone size: -
CDR3 protein: CASSTLPAGLAGEHEQFF; CDR3 DNA: TGTGCCAGCAGCACTCTCCCCGCGGGACTAGCGGGAGAACATGAGCAGTTCTTC; D gene: TRBD2; J gene: TRBJ2-1; V gene: TRBV9; clone size: -
CDR3 protein: CASRGQTPRRQPQHF; CDR3 DNA: TGTGCCAGCCGTGGACAGACCCCGCGTCGTCAGCCCCAGCATTTT; D gene: -; J gene: TRBJ1-5; V gene: TRBV2; clone size: -
CDR3 protein: CASSQTPGLAGLSSGELFF; CDR3 DNA: TGTGCCAGCTCCCAAACGCCGGGACTAGCGGGCTTATCTTCTGGGGAGCTGTTTTTT; D gene: TRBD2; J gene: TRBJ2-2; V gene: TRBV7-9; clone size: -
CDR3 protein: CASRGYTQPQHF; CDR3 DNA: TGTGCCAGTAGGGGCTATACACAGCCCCAGCATTTT; D gene: -; J gene: TRBJ1-5; V gene: TRBV19; clone size: -
CDR3 protein: CASSWRQPNTGELFF; CDR3 DNA: TGTGCCAGCAGCTGGAGACAGCCGAACACCGGGGAGCTGTTTTTT; D gene: -; J gene: TRBJ2-2; V gene: TRBV7-9; clone size: -
CDR3 protein: CASSEDSGGYNEQFF; CDR3 DNA: TGTGCCAGCAGTGAAGACAGCGGGGGGTACAATGAGCAGTTCTTC; D gene: TRBD2; J gene: TRBJ2-1; V gene: TRBV2; clone size: -
CDR3 protein: CASSPGTGETGELFF; CDR3 DNA: TGTGCCAGCAGCCCCGGGACAGGGGAAACCGGGGAGCTGTTTTTT; D gene: TRBD1; J gene: TRBJ2-2; V gene: TRBV3-1/TRBV3-2; clone size: -
CDR3 protein: CASSLDRAAEAFF; CDR3 DNA: TGTGCCAGCAGCCTCGACAGGGCAGCTGAAGCTTTCTTT; D gene: TRBD1; J gene: TRBJ1-1; V gene: TRBV5-8; clone size: once
CDR3 protein: CASSEGTAWLNEKLFF; CDR3 DNA: TGTGCCAGCAGTGAGGGGACAGCTTGGCTTAATGAAAAACTGTTTTTT; D gene: TRBD1; J gene: TRBJ1-4; V gene: TRBV25-1; clone size: -